The 22 T cell receptor beta chains reported below all come from one sample, sequenced in a study of vaccination and CD4 T cells after COVID-19. Documented treatment: roughly 11-day PBMC culture with coronavirus spike peptide pools or control peptides (ViraFEST assay). Sequence data for DNA of cultured CD4+ T cells were generated by the Oncomine TCR Beta short-read assay. TCRdb processed the PCR reads anew with MiXCR; each CDR3 protein has one entry. The table lists 13,000 or so distinct CDR3 sequences, 44% of them singletons. These receptors' targets are unknown. Material for sequencing was CD4+ T cells from blood, cultured in vitro. All receptors come from a human donor who had recovered from COVID-19.

This chain joins TRBV28 and TRBJ1-5; 11 bases agree with TRBD1. With V trimmed by 5 bases and J by 4 bases, 4 bases remained unmatched. Germline CDR1 is MDHEN and CDR2 is SYDVKM. The CDR3 is 15 residues long. The CDR3 sequence: CASSVGQGANQPQHF. CDR3 DNA sequence: TGTGCCAGCAGTGTCGGACAGGGGGCGAATCAGCCCCAGCATTTT.

The V gene is TRBV15, the J gene TRBJ2-3; 7 positions match TRBD2. This CDR3 contains 16 residues. The V gene end was trimmed by 1 base and the J gene end by 3 bases; junction bases not matched to a gene: 7. CDR1 and CDR2 from the germline V gene are LNHNV and YYDKDF (reference sequence). CDR3 nucleotide sequence: TGTGCCACCAGCAGAGTGGGGGGAGGGCCGACAGATACGCAGTATTTT. This gives the protein CATSRVGGGPTDTQYF.

The chain uses TRBV6-5 and TRBJ1-1; D perhaps matches TRBD1 (5 bases). The V and J ends lost 2 bases and 1 base respectively, with 8 bases between them. The CDR3 spans 14 residues. CDR1 and CDR2 (germline): MNHEY, SVGAGI. CDR3 DNA sequence: TGTGCCAGCAGTTACGGGACGGCGAACACTGAAGCTTTCTTT. It codes for CASSYGTANTEAFF.

The chain has TRBV20-1 and TRBJ2-1; D call uncertain. The CDR3 contains 11 residues. Trimming took 1 base from V and 8 from J, leaving 6 bases between them. Germline V gene lookup returns CDR1 DFQATT and CDR2 SNEGSKA (reference sequence). This CDR3 is CSARALDEQFF. DNA for the CDR3: TGCAGTGCTAGAGCGCTTGATGAGCAGTTCTTC.

This clonotype showed up just a few times. This chain links TRBV28 with TRBJ2-7; D remains ambiguous. Germline V gives CDR1 MDHEN, CDR2 SYDVKM. V was cut by 10 bases and J by 6 bases, with 16 bases left in between. The CDR3 consists of 12 residues. The CDR3 DNA reads as TGTGCCACTAACCAGAGGTATGGCGAGCAGTACTTC. Protein: CATNQRYGEQYF.

V is TRBV2 and J is TRBJ1-2, with D perhaps matching TRBD1 (5 bases). The CDR3 is 14 amino acids. Germline V gene sequence: CDR1 SNHLY, CDR2 FYNNEI. The V gene lost 3 bases and the J gene lost 4 bases, with 12 bases spanning the gap. The DNA of the CDR3 is TGTGCCAGCAGTGAGGCAGGGCGGGCCTATGGCTACACCTTC. It codes for CASSEAGRAYGYTF. Together with reference TRBV2 and TRBJ1-2, the CDR3 gives the full variable domain: EPEVTQTPSHQVTQMGQEVILRCVPISNHLYFYWYRQILGQKVEFLVSFYNNEISEKSEIFDDQFSVERPDGSNFTLKIRSTKLEDSAMYFCASSEAGRAYGYTFGSGTRLTVV.

This clonotype is a singleton in its sample. The genes are TRBV24-1 and TRBJ2-3; D is uncertain. The germline gives CDR1 KGHDR, CDR2 SFDVKD. V shed 6 bases and J shed 7 bases, with 10 bases lying between them. The CDR3 has 12 residues. Here the CDR3 reads CATSQALNTQYF. CDR3 nucleotide sequence: TGTGCCACCAGTCAGGCGCTAAATACGCAGTATTTT.

V gene TRBV7-2 combines with J gene TRBJ1-1, with TRBD1 matching over 7 bases. This CDR3 is built from 15 residues. Germline V gives CDR1 SGHTA, CDR2 FQGNSA. Losses at the gene ends were 4 bases for V and 0 bases for J; bases not matched to a gene: 5. CDR3 residues: CASSWRGRVNTEAFF. CDR3 sequence (DNA): TGTGCCAGCAGCTGGAGGGGGCGTGTGAACACTGAAGCTTTCTTT.

This clonotype came up a few times. The V gene is TRBV6-1, the J gene TRBJ1-5, with D perhaps matching TRBD1 (6 bases). Trimming took off 2 bases at V and 5 bases at J, with 13 bases between the two ends. Germline V lookup: CDR1 MNHNS, CDR2 SASEGT. This CDR3 contains 15 residues. The CDR3 protein is CASSESGGGHQPQHF. CDR3 coding DNA: TGTGCCAGCAGTGAATCGGGGGGGGGGCATCAGCCCCAGCATTTT.

This chain uses TRBV19 with TRBJ1-2, with D possibly matching TRBD1 (5 bases). Germline values: CDR1 LNHDA, CDR2 SQIVND (reference sequence). Trimming stripped 3 bases from V and 4 bases from J, with 12 bases between. The CDR3 totals 14 residues. The CDR3 bases are TGTGCCAGTAGTATGGTCAGCCAGGGCTATGGCTACACCTTC. This sequence encodes CASSMVSQGYGYTF.

The chain links TRBV27 to TRBJ2-7; D gene ambiguous. V gave up 10 bases and J gave up 0 bases, with 16 bases separating them. CDR3 size: 14 residues. The germline V gene has CDR1 MNHEY and CDR2 SMNVEV (reference sequence). The CDR3 nucleotides are TGTGCCACCTACCCTACCCCCAGCTCCTACGAGCAGTACTTC. Its translation: CATYPTPSSYEQYF.

This clonotype was observed a few times. Written as DNA, the CDR3 is TGTGCCAGCAGACCCGGGACTAGCGGGAGATGGGGGGAGACCCAGTACTTC. This sequence encodes CASRPGTSGRWGETQYF. The chain couples TRBV6-2 or TRBV6-3 to TRBJ2-5; TRBD2 matches at 14 bases. The CDR3 loop spans 17 amino acids. The germline gives CDR1 MNHEY, CDR2 SVGEGT. The J segment lost 5 bases and the V segment lost 6 bases, leaving 11 bases of the junction unmatched.

This clonotype was seen a handful of times. V and J are TRBV2 and TRBJ1-4; possibly TRBD1 for D (5 bases). Germline CDR1 reads SNHLY; CDR2 reads FYNNEI. V was shortened by 3 bases and J by 11 bases, with 7 bases between the two germline ends. CDR3 length equals 11 residues. CDR3 sequence (DNA): TGTGCCAGCAGTGACGGGGGGAAACTGTTTTTT. As protein: CASSDGGKLFF.

CDR3 loop: CASSERHLATNEKLFF. CDR3 sequence (DNA): TGTGCCAGCAGTGAACGCCATCTTGCAACTAATGAAAAACTGTTTTTT. The chain recombines TRBV2 with TRBJ1-4; no definite D call. Germline CDR1 is SNHLY and CDR2 is FYNNEI. Between the trimmed V and J ends, which lost 2 bases and 0 bases, there was a span of 10 bases. This CDR3 contains 16 residues. Full variable domain (outside the CDR3, taken from reference TRBV2 and TRBJ1-4): EPEVTQTPSHQVTQMGQEVILRCVPISNHLYFYWYRQILGQKVEFLVSFYNNEISEKSEIFDDQFSVERPDGSNFTLKIRSTKLEDSAMYFCASSERHLATNEKLFFGSGTQLSVL.

The rearrangement joins TRBV18 to TRBJ2-5; D assignment may be TRBD1 or TRBD2 (5 bases each). The CDR3 sequence is 12 residues long. CDR1 and CDR2 from the germline V gene are KGHSH and LQKENI. Trimming took 6 bases from V and 12 from J, leaving 17 bases between them. CDR3 DNA sequence: TGTGCCAGCTCTCAAAGGGACGGCCCGAAGTACTTC. Protein product: CASSQRDGPKYF.

The chain links TRBV28 to TRBJ1-5; D remains ambiguous. This CDR3 spans 13 amino acids. The germline V gene encodes CDR1 MDHEN and CDR2 SYDVKM. The V end was cut by 2 bases, the J end by 6 bases, with 8 bases between. The CDR3 sequence is CASSLRRIQPQHF. The CDR3 coding sequence is TGTGCCAGCAGTTTAAGAAGGATTCAGCCCCAGCATTTT. The complete variable domain, with remaining parts taken from reference TRBV28 and TRBJ1-5, reads DVKVTQSSRYLVKRTGEKVFLECVQDMDHENMFWYRQDPGLGLRLIYFSYDVKMKEKGDIPEGYSVSREKKERFSLILESASTNQTSMYLCASSLRRIQPQHFGDGTRLSIL.

The chain carries TRBV18 and TRBJ1-1; D call uncertain. V shed 3 bases and J shed 1 base, with 9 bases lying between them. The CDR3 runs 14 residues. The germline CDR1 and CDR2 sequences are KGHSH and LQKENI. As DNA, the CDR3 is TGTGCCAGCTCACCGAGGCAGGAGAACACTGAAGCTTTCTTT. It is translated as CASSPRQENTEAFF.

The V gene is TRBV10-3, the J gene TRBJ2-7; 7 nucleotides align to TRBD1. Germline loops: CDR1 ENHRY, CDR2 SYGVKD. With 8 bases clipped from V and 0 bases from J, the junction kept 16 bases outside the gene matches. CDR3 length: 17 amino acids. The CDR3 DNA sequence: TGTGCCATCGGTCAAGGGGGCTCGGTTGGGGGCTCCTACGAGCAGTACTTC. This codes for CAIGQGGSVGGSYEQYF.

The rearrangement joins TRBV7-3 to TRBJ2-7; the D gene is possibly TRBD1 (6 bases). Germline V gene lookup returns CDR1 SGHTA and CDR2 FQGTGA. V lost 0 bases and J 0 bases, leaving 9 bases between the germline ends. This CDR3 contains 15 residues. CDR3 residues: CASSLTPGVSYEQYF. CDR3 bases: TGTGCCAGCAGCTTAACCCCAGGGGTCTCCTACGAGCAGTACTTC. The whole variable domain, filled in from reference TRBV7-3 and TRBJ2-7, reads GAGVSQTPSNKVTEKGKYVELRCDPISGHTALYWYRQSLGQGPEFLIYFQGTGAADDSGLPNDRFFAVRPEGSVSTLKIQRTERGDSAVYLCASSLTPGVSYEQYFGPGTRLTVT.

J is TRBJ1-2 and V is TRBV15; D remains unclear. Germline CDR1 and CDR2: LNHNV and YYDKDF (reference sequence). CDR3 length: 13 residues. Trimming removed 0 bases at V and 6 bases at J, with 8 bases between. The CDR3 DNA is TGTGCCACCAGCAGAGATACCCTGGATGGCTACACCTTC. Amino acid sequence: CATSRDTLDGYTF.

This clonotype showed up just a few times. The genes are TRBV5-1 and TRBJ2-3; 10 positions match TRBD2. This CDR3 spans 20 amino acids. J was trimmed by 4 bases and V by 0 bases; bases with no gene match: 17. CDR1 and CDR2 (germline): SGHRS, YFSETQ. The CDR3 sequence: CASSLVGQGAGGSWADTQYF. The CDR3 DNA reads as TGCGCCAGCAGCTTGGTAGGACAGGGAGCGGGAGGGTCTTGGGCAGATACGCAGTATTTT.

This clonotype was seen a handful of times. The gene calls are TRBV20-1 and TRBJ1-5; D is unresolved. Trimming pared 3 bases from V and 9 bases from J, leaving 15 bases between. From germline, CDR1 is DFQATT and CDR2 SNEGSKA (reference sequence). The CDR3 totals 13 residues. For the CDR3, the DNA is TGCAGTGCTAGGGGCGGGCCGACTCGGCCCCAGCATTTT. Its protein product is CSARGGPTRPQHF.